This T cell receptor (beta chain) was documented in a study of blood T cells in healthy people across ages (dated by TCRdb to about 2015). A note on the overall study: In model experiments, roughly one uniquely barcoded TCR beta cDNA molecule per two T cells was captured by template switching. Age-related changes in TCR beta repertoire diversity were measured in the study by deep sequencing normalized with unique cDNA molecular identifiers. The donors were split into four age groups: young (average 16 years), middle-aged (39), aged (about 62) and long-lived (roughly 86). To avoid experimental bias, donors of different ages were distributed randomly across sequencing lanes. Two additional independent replicas of 1 million unique cDNA reads from the same blood draw were analyzed for two donors (one aged 18 to 29 and one aged 80 or older). The full study reports these points: There was a strong correlation between observed TCR beta diversity and the percentage of naive T cells measured by flow cytometry. Total diversity estimates from one million sequenced T cells were considered lower bounds and underestimates. Conclusive comparison of naive and antigen-experienced compartments was prevented by the profiling of bulk unsorted PBMCs. Compared with the aged group, more naive CD4+ T cells, fewer expanded clones and increased TCR diversity were shown by the long-lived group, suggesting age selection. Because the CMV infection status of the donors was unknown, age-related changes in expanded clonotypes may potentially have been confounded. As age increased, observed TCR beta diversity per million T cells dropped in a roughly linear way, and a significant reduction was already evident by age about 40.

On this clonotype: Its binding antigen is unknown. No clone much larger than this one lies a single base away; base qualities are absent.

The donors were under 40 Caucasian individuals from Russia, aged roughly 6 to 100 years, who were systemically healthy. Each donor gave ten milliliters of peripheral blood, collected into EDTA-treated Vacutainer tubes. Ficoll-Paque density-gradient centrifugation was used to isolate PBMCs, with at least 6.5 million per sample. Total RNA was extracted from PBMCs with Trizol reagent, with at least 6 micrograms obtained per sample. The percentages of naive CD45RAhigh/CD27high T cells were determined by flow cytometry on a PBMC aliquot from every donor. Receptor libraries were prepared by 5' RACE. Data came from an Illumina HiSeq 2500. The second PCR ran for about 7 to 11 cycles and used a J-beta primer mix along with a sample-barcoded 5' primer. A template-switch 5' adaptor carrying 12 random nucleotides introduced a unique molecular identifier onto each TCR beta cDNA molecule. Each sample yielded at least 3 million CDR3-containing paired-end reads. First-strand cDNA was synthesized from all RNA with the Mint cDNA synthesis kit, primed by a TRBC-specific oligonucleotide. Following uracil-DNA glycosylase treatment, a first 18-cycle PCR with universal primers M1SS and BC2_uni_R was performed on all cDNA. The paper's processing steps were these. Normalization of each sample was performed by random selection of 1 million high-quality reads, each carrying a distinct molecular identifier. Reads with shared molecular identifiers were discarded instead of being binned into consensus sequences. CDR3 identification, clonotype clustering and error correction used MiTCR with a Q25 quality threshold and the strictest error-elimination algorithm. A nonparametric unseen species model with Euler transformation was used to estimate lower-bound total TCR beta diversity. In-frame beta chains were kept once TCRdb had trimmed the public reads at Q25 with fastp and called clones with MiXCR. All rows with the same CDR3 protein become a single entry with the most common DNA and genes. For this entry, the V and J calls and clone size follow TCRdb and not the study's own pipeline. The table for this sample lists roughly 1,700,000 distinct CDR3 sequences; 28% of them were counted only once. The ten top clones hold less than 9.5% of the sample.

The receptor's source is a woman aged 25 to 39 in good health. Sequenced material: blood.

The DNA reads TGTGCCAGCAGCATGGACGGGACCTATGGCTACACCTTC. It codes for CASSMDGTYGYTF. The chain uses TRBV7-2 and TRBJ1-2, with TRBD1 as a weak D call on 5 bases. CDR1 and CDR2 are drawn from the germline V gene: SGHTA, FQGNSA. The CDR3 has 13 amino acids, counting the end cysteine and phenylalanine. CDR3 DNA is the only sequence kept; it has 39 bases, read in frame from the first base. The V end loses 5 bases and the J end loses 4 bases, and a stretch of 11 bases separates them.